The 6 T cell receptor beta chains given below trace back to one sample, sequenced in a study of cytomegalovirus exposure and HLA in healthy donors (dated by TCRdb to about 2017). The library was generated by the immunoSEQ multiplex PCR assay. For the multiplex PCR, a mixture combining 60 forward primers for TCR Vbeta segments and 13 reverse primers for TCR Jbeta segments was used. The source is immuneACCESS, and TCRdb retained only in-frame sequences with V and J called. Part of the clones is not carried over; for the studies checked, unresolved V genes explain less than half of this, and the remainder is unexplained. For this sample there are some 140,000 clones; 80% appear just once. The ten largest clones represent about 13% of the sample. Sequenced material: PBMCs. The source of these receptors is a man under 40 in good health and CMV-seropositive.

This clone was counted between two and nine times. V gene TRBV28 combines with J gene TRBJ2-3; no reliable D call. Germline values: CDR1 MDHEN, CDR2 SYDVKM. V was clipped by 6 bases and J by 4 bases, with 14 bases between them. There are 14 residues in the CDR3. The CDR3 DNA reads TGTGCCAGCAGCCCCCCGCGGTTTGCAGATACGCAGTATTTT. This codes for CASSPPRFADTQYF.

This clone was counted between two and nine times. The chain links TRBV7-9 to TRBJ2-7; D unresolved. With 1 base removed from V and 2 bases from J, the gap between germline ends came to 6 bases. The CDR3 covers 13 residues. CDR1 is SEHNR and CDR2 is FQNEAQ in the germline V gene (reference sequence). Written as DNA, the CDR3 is TGTGCCAGCAGCTTAGTTGAGACCTACGAGCAGTACTTC. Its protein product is CASSLVETYEQYF.

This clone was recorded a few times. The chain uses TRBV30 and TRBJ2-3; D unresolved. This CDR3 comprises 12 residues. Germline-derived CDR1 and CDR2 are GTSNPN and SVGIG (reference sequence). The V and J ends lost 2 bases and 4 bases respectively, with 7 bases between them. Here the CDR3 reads CAWSSVADTQYF. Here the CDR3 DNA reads TGTGCCTGGAGTTCGGTGGCAGATACGCAGTATTTT.

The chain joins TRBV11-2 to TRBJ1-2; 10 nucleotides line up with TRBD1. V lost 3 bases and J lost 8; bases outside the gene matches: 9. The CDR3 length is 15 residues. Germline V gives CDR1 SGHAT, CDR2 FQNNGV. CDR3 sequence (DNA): TGTGCCAGCAGCTTCTATGGGACAGGGGATTACGGCTACACCTTC. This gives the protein CASSFYGTGDYGYTF. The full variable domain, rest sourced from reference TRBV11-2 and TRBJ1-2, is EAGVAQSPRYKIIEKRQSVAFWCNPISGHATLYWYQQILGQGPKLLIQFQNNGVVDDSQLPKDRFSAERLKGVDSTLKIQPAKLEDSAVYLCASSFYGTGDYGYTFGSGTRLTVV.

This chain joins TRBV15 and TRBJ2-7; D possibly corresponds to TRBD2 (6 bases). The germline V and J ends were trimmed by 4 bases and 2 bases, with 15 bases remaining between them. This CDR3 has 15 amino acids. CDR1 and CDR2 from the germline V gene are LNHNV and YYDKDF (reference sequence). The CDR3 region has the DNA TGTGCCACCAGCAATGCACTAGCCTCCCCCTACGAGCAGTACTTC. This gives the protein CATSNALASPYEQYF. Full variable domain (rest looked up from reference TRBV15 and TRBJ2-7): DAMVIQNPRYQVTQFGKPVTLSCSQTLNHNVMYWYQQKSSQAPKLLFHYYDKDFNNEADTPDNFQSRRPNTSFCFLDIRSPGLGDTAMYLCATSNALASPYEQYFGPGTRLTVT.

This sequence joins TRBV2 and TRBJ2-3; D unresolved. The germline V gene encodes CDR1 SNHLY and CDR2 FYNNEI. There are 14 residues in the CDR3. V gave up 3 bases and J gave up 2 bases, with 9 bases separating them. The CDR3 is CASSDARYTDTQYF. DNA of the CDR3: TGTGCCAGCAGTGACGCCAGATACACAGATACGCAGTATTTT.